This TCR beta chain was retrieved from a study of blood T cell repertoires in COVID-19. Looking at the study overall: Spain, Italy and the United States supplied samples that represented acute and convalescent COVID-19.

This CDR3 region has 13 residues. V was trimmed by 3 bases and J by 8 bases, leaving 13 bases between them. Per germline, CDR1 LGHNA and CDR2 YNFKEQ. Only in-frame clones appear in the TCRdb table, and some are missing; sequencing was by immunoSEQ multiplex PCR. The sample records tens of thousands of clones, 82% being singletons. This receptor was obtained from a woman in her fifties or sixties with acute or convalescent COVID-19. This chain links TRBV4-2 with TRBJ1-2; perhaps TRBD1 as D (5 bases). What was sequenced was peripheral blood. The CDR3: CASSQGPSEGYTF. The CDR3 DNA reads TGTGCCAGCAGCCAGGGGCCGTCGGAGGGCTACACCTTC.